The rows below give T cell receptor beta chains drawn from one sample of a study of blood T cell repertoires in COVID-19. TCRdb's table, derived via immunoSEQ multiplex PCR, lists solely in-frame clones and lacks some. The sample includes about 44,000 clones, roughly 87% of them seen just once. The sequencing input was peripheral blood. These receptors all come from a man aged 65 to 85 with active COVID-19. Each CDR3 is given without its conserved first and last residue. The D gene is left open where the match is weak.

ASSRPIAGVSETQY TRBJ2-5 TRBV7-9 TRBD2
ASSLTGSDTQY TRBJ2-3 TRBV12-3/TRBV12-4 .
ASSLAGGGGTDTQY TRBJ2-3 TRBV5-1 TRBD2
ASSSGGGSSSYNEQF TRBJ2-1 TRBV11-2 .
ASTKEEENTEAF TRBJ1-1 TRBV6-5 .
ASSLEVTSSYNEQF TRBJ2-1 TRBV7-9 .
ASSQEGQGGRNNEQF TRBJ2-1 TRBV4-2 .
ASSPRTGEGSPLH TRBJ1-6 TRBV5-1 TRBD1
ASSETGGYTGELF TRBJ2-2 TRBV6-5 TRBD1
ATSRELENIQY TRBJ2-4 TRBV15 .
ASSMGDPTLLEQY TRBJ2-7 TRBV19 .
ATSDRQGNYGYT TRBJ1-2 TRBV24-1 TRBD1
ASSFSGNSNQPQH TRBJ1-5 TRBV5-8 .
ASSQPSGGSSYNEQF TRBJ2-1 TRBV4-2 TRBD2
ASSRPGGDAYEQY TRBJ2-7 TRBV28 TRBD1
ASSLVVGGLRTDTQY TRBJ2-3 TRBV5-6 .
ASSYGGGGNEQF TRBJ2-1 TRBV6-2/TRBV6-3 TRBD2
ASSRLAQPQH TRBJ1-5 TRBV11-1 .
ASSLNRDTEAF TRBJ1-1 TRBV14 .
ASSRSSAASTDTQY TRBJ2-3 TRBV19 .
ASSIGDSQLDSPLH TRBJ1-6 TRBV19 .
ASSLGLPGQGSGANVLT TRBJ2-6 TRBV11-2 TRBD1
ASSQEGTISTDTQY TRBJ2-3 TRBV4-1 TRBD2
ASRPDLRGYT TRBJ1-2 TRBV2 .
ASGGGSREQY TRBJ2-7 TRBV5-5 .
ATSRGQGGMNTEAF TRBJ1-1 TRBV15 .
ASSYSTVAEQY TRBJ2-7 TRBV6-2/TRBV6-3 .
ASSIEGGSYGYT TRBJ1-2 TRBV19 .
ASSLAFSDSRNQPQH TRBJ1-5 TRBV5-5 .
ASRIEQGNEKLF TRBJ1-4 TRBV2 TRBD1
ASTRQANSGNTIY TRBJ1-3 TRBV19 .
ASSPFSGGTDNEQF TRBJ2-1 TRBV18 TRBD2
ASSQVSGARNEQY TRBJ2-7 TRBV3-1/TRBV3-2 .
ASSRDVNEQF TRBJ2-1 TRBV7-2 .
ASSRRTDEAF TRBJ1-1 TRBV3-1/TRBV3-2 .
ASSFVAGDAYNEQF TRBJ2-1 TRBV7-8 TRBD2
ASRGSGSYISLAQH TRBJ1-5 TRBV19 .
ASSLRGNREETQY TRBJ2-5 TRBV7-2 .
ASSLQDMGYEQY TRBJ2-7 TRBV6-6 .
ASSSRVGRTEAF TRBJ1-1 TRBV25-1 .
ASSEGLGQGNSNQPQH TRBJ1-5 TRBV4-1 TRBD1
ASTRRRGAGTEAF TRBJ1-1 TRBV27 .
ASLQLGGSGANVLT TRBJ2-6 TRBV19 .
ASSPSTGFNSPLH TRBJ1-6 TRBV6-5 .
ASSESGRGETQY TRBJ2-5 TRBV10-1 .
ASSFGRDYGYT TRBJ1-2 TRBV5-4 .
ASSRGDGYT TRBJ1-2 TRBV6-5 .
ASSDSSLADYNEQF TRBJ2-1 TRBV6-4 TRBD2
ASRQDGDSNQPQH TRBJ1-5 TRBV4-3 .
ASSGTGKSFNSPLH TRBJ1-6 TRBV6-6 TRBD1
ASSILPEETQY TRBJ2-5 TRBV19 .
ASSFAGQGSYNEQF TRBJ2-1 TRBV5-1 TRBD1
ASRPGLNQETQY TRBJ2-5 TRBV7-9 .
ASSQPSGSNYGYT TRBJ1-2 TRBV3-1/TRBV3-2 .
ASSSRLGTEAF TRBJ1-1 TRBV12-3/TRBV12-4 .
APLLTGGGYT TRBJ1-2 TRBV7-9 .
AISDGENEKLF TRBJ1-4 TRBV10-3 .